These 10 T cell receptor beta chains were sequenced from one sample in a study of blood T cell repertoires in COVID-19. Only in-frame clones appear in the TCRdb table, and some are missing; sequencing was by immunoSEQ multiplex PCR. The table lists about 170,000 clones, 82% of them singletons. Sequences were obtained from peripheral blood. The receptors shown here come from a woman in her 40s with COVID-19, enrolled during active disease.

This clone was observed once. The chain combines TRBV15 with TRBJ2-3; D may be TRBD1 (6 bases). Looked up from germline, CDR1 is LNHNV and CDR2 is YYDKDF (reference sequence). This CDR3 has 16 amino acids. Trimming cost V 3 bases and J 1 base, with 14 bases left between them. The CDR3 DNA follows: TGTGCCACCAGCAGGGACAGATCATCCCGCACAGATACGCAGTATTTT. Amino acid sequence: CATSRDRSSRTDTQYF.

The chain is built from TRBV5-4 and TRBJ1-2; D remains ambiguous. The CDR3 runs to 15 residues. Germline-derived CDR1 and CDR2 are SGHNT and YYREEE (reference sequence). V was pared by 4 bases and J by 3 bases, with 16 bases between. The CDR3 spells CASSLMGMVDYGYTF. The CDR3 coding sequence is TGTGCCAGCAGCCTGATGGGCATGGTCGACTATGGCTACACCTTC.

In this sample, this clone turned up once. V gene TRBV20-1 combines with J gene TRBJ2-3; D remains unclear. The germline V gene has CDR1 DFQATT and CDR2 SNEGSKA (reference sequence). The V end was cut by 3 bases, the J end by 2 bases, with 9 bases between. This CDR3 has 13 amino acids. The CDR3 here is CSASNSNTDTQYF. The CDR3 DNA follows: TGCAGTGCTAGTAACTCTAACACAGATACGCAGTATTTT.

The sample holds a few counts of this clone. The chain carries TRBV6-5 and TRBJ1-1; 7 bases align to TRBD1. The CDR3 spans 15 residues. J gave up 6 bases and V 0 bases, and 7 bases lay outside the gene matches. The germline V gene has CDR1 MNHEY and CDR2 SVGAGI. CDR3 sequence: CASSYSNRGLSEAFF. As DNA, the CDR3 is TGTGCCAGCAGTTACTCTAACAGGGGTCTCTCTGAAGCTTTCTTT.

The CDR3 DNA reads as TGTGCCATCAGAGGGACAGTTTCGGGTAATGAGCAGTTCTTC. This sequence encodes CAIRGTVSGNEQFF. The J gene is TRBJ2-1, the V gene TRBV10-3, with 7 nucleotides matching TRBD1. Germline lookup yields CDR1 ENHRY and CDR2 SYGVKD. This CDR3 has 14 residues. V dropped 6 bases and J dropped 7; count of bases not matched to a gene: 9.

The rearrangement joins TRBV6-4 to TRBJ2-1; D is unresolved. This CDR3 comprises 13 residues. Germline V gene lookup returns CDR1 MRHNA and CDR2 SNTAGT. V was cut by 4 bases and J by 0 bases, with 4 bases left in between. CDR3 sequence reads: CASSAGSYNEQFF. The CDR3 coding sequence is TGTGCCAGCAGTGCGGGCTCCTACAATGAGCAGTTCTTC.

The chain carries TRBV29-1 and TRBJ2-7; no clear D. There are 12 residues in the CDR3. The V and J ends lost 2 bases and 7 bases respectively, with 12 bases between them. Germline loops: CDR1 SQVTM, CDR2 ANQGSEA. The CDR3 DNA is TGCAGCGTTGAAACCGAAGCGCGGGAGCAGTACTTC. This codes for CSVETEAREQYF.

As regards this clone: Distinct nucleotide sequences in the sample also encode this CDR3. V and J are TRBV7-3 and TRBJ1-1; the D is unclear. This CDR3 is built from 13 residues. V was shortened by 2 bases and J by 3 bases, with 7 bases between the two germline ends. Germline lookup yields CDR1 SGHTA and CDR2 FQGTGA. This CDR3 reads CASSLQGDTEAFF. Written as DNA, the CDR3 is TGTGCCAGCAGCTTACAAGGAGACACTGAAGCTTTCTTT.

The J gene is TRBJ1-1, the V gene TRBV6-5; no reliable D call. Germline-derived CDR1 and CDR2 are MNHEY and SVGAGI. The CDR3 length is 15 residues. V lost 0 bases, J lost 0 bases, and 8 bases lay in between. The CDR3 coding sequence is TGTGCCAGCAGTTACTCTCTAGTCTTGAACACTGAAGCTTTCTTT. Translated: CASSYSLVLNTEAFF.

The V call is TRBV6-2 or TRBV6-3, the J call TRBJ2-3; D gene unclear. V lost 4 bases and J 0 bases, leaving 11 bases between the germline ends. Germline CDR1 reads MNHEY; CDR2 reads SVGEGT. The CDR3 contains 15 residues. CDR3 region: CASSLSGLSTDTQYF. The CDR3 DNA reads as TGTGCCAGCAGTTTGAGTGGGCTAAGCACAGATACGCAGTATTTT.